This T cell receptor (beta chain) was sequenced in a study of blood T cell repertoires in COVID-19. Study summary: PBMCs, B-cell-depleted T cells, or T cells were the source of the cDNA or gDNA that made up the material.

CDR1 is MGHDK and CDR2 is SYGVNS in the germline V gene. The CDR3 length is 13 residues. The V end lost 2 bases, the J end lost 3 bases, and 7 bases lay between the germline ends. Authors' data handling: From reference gene primer amplification, estimates of nucleated cell counts were derived. The repertoire was sequenced with immunoSEQ multiplex PCR; TCRdb's copy has only in-frame clones and lacks some. That table is the source of V, J and clone size, and D and trimming were worked out from the DNA. The table lists approximately 200,000 clones, about nine tenths of them singletons, with 1.2% in the top ten. Participants came from around 25 US areas, aged roughly 18 to 89 years. Participants had their cohort set by participant-reported clinical history.

The chain employs TRBV25-1 and TRBJ1-2, with D tentatively TRBD1 (5 bases). The source material was PBMCs or T cells enriched from blood (not recorded which). The TCR was taken from a man aged 25-40 years who had recovered from COVID-19. The CDR3 loop reads CASSEDSYYGYTF. The CDR3 DNA reads TGTGCCAGCAGTGAAGACAGCTACTATGGCTACACCTTC.